This TCR beta chain was observed in a study of cytomegalovirus exposure and HLA in healthy donors. J was trimmed by 5 bases and V by 10 bases; bases with no gene match: 16. There are 15 residues in the CDR3. Per germline, CDR1 MNHEY and CDR2 SVGAGI. In the PCR, 60 Vbeta and 13 Jbeta primers were used. Sequencing used immunoSEQ multiplex PCR; TCRdb keeps in-frame clones, though not all of them. Here the sample spans over 150,000 clones, about 80% being singletons. The TCR sequence derives from a young man in good health and CMV-seropositive. The material sequenced was PBMCs. V usage is TRBV6-5 and J usage is TRBJ2-7, with 8 nucleotides matching TRBD2. DNA of the CDR3: TGTGCCACGACCCGAGGGGCTAGCGGGTTCAACGAGCAGTACTTC. It specifies CATTRGASGFNEQYF.